This TCR beta chain was documented in a study of OX40 agonist ivuxolimab in advanced cancers. About the study: Dose-escalation subjects each had hepatocellular carcinoma, melanoma, renal cell or head and neck cancer.

CDR3 length: 15 amino acids. Trimming shortened V by 3 bases and J by 3 bases, and 16 bases separated the two germline ends. Germline assignment: CDR1 GTSNPN and CDR2 SVGIG (reference sequence). The method was immunoSEQ multiplex PCR; TCRdb's version includes in-frame clones alone and lacks a portion of them. The sample lists tens of thousands of clones; 70% to 85% were seen once. V is TRBV30 and J is TRBJ2-3; D might be TRBD1 or TRBD2, each matching 5 bases. The sequence was collected from an adult with an advanced solid tumor such as melanoma, head and neck, liver or kidney cancer. The input for sequencing was CD4+ or CD8+ T cells sorted from blood, taken in a trial of the OX40 agonist ivuxolimab. The CDR3 protein is CAWRLRGLSTDTQYF. The CDR3 DNA is TGTGCCTGGAGGTTGAGGGGTCTGAGTACAGATACGCAGTATTTT.